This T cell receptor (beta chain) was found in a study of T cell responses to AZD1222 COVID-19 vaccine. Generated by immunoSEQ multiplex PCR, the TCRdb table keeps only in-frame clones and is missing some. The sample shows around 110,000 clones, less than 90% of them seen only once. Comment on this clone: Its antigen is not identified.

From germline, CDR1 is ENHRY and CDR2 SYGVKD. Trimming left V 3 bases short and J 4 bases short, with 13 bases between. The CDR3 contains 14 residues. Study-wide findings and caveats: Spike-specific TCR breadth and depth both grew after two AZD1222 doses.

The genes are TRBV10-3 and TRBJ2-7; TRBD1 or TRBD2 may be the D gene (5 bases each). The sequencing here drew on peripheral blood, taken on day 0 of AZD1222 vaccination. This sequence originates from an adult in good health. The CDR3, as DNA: TGTGCCATCAGTGATTCCGGGGCCCCGTACGAGCAGTACTTC. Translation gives CAISDSGAPYEQYF.